This T cell receptor beta chain was sequenced during a study of OX40 agonist ivuxolimab in advanced cancers. Across the whole study: At 0.01 to 10 mg/kg, ivuxolimab was administered intravenously to patients every 2 weeks. Partial responses were recorded for three patients, including one with hepatocellular carcinoma and two with cutaneous melanoma.

Turning to this clone: Its specificity is not known.

Clones were sequenced by immunoSEQ multiplex PCR, and TCRdb holds only the in-frame ones, with some missing. The sample includes around 39,000 clones, approximately 79% of them seen just once. Germline V gene sequence: CDR1 SNHLY, CDR2 FYNNEI. V trimming: 4 bases; J trimming: 7 bases; junction bases outside the gene matches: 5. CDR3 length: 14 residues. Findings and caveats of the study: Within 6 weeks, CD4+ and CD8+ blood T cells expanded clonally at 0.1 to 3.0 mg/kg.

This clonotype originated in an adult with an advanced solid tumor such as melanoma, head and neck, liver or kidney cancer. Sequencing was performed on CD4+ or CD8+ T cells sorted from blood, taken in a trial of the OX40 agonist ivuxolimab. The gene calls are TRBV2 and TRBJ2-2, with TRBD1 identical over 8 bases. The CDR3, as DNA: TGTGCCAGCAGTGTCGGACAGGGTCACGGGGAGCTGTTTTTT. Its protein product is CASSVGQGHGELFF.